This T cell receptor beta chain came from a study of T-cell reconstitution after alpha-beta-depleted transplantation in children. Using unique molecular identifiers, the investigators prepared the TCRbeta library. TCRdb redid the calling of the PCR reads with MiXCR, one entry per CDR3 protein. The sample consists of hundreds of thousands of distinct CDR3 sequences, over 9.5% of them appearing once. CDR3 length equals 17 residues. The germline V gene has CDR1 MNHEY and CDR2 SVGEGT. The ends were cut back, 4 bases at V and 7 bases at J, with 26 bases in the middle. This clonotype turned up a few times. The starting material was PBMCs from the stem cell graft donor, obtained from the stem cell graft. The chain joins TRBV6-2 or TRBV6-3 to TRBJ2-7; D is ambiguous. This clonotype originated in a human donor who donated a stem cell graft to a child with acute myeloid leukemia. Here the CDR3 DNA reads TGTGCCAGCAGTTCTCCCACGGCCGGGTTCGTTGTGGGGGAGCAGTACTTC. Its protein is CASSSPTAGFVVGEQYF.